Below are 22 T cell receptor beta chains sequenced from a single sample in a study of cytomegalovirus exposure and HLA in healthy donors. In the PCR, 60 Vbeta and 13 Jbeta primers were used. Sequencing used immunoSEQ multiplex PCR; TCRdb keeps in-frame clones, though not all of them. The data show 130,000 or so clones, around four fifths seen once. The source material was PBMCs. These TCRs come from a man aged 25-45 years in good health and CMV-seronegative.

This clone came up once. V and J are TRBV5-1 and TRBJ2-7, with D possibly matching TRBD2 (6 bases). Trimming took off 4 bases at V and 2 bases at J, with 19 bases between the two ends. The CDR3 is 16 residues long. Germline loops: CDR1 SGHRS, CDR2 YFSETQ. CDR3 DNA: TGCGCCAGCAGCAAAGCTGCGGGACCGGGGGCCTACGAGCAGTACTTC. This sequence encodes CASSKAAGPGAYEQYF.

The chain combines TRBV11-3 with TRBJ2-1, with TRBD1 identical over 11 bases. CDR1 SGHNT and CDR2 YENEEA come from the germline V gene. This CDR3 spans 14 amino acids. V lost 2 bases and J lost 7; bases outside the gene matches: 1. The CDR3 DNA reads as TGTGCCAGCAGCTTACGGGACAGGGGGAATGAGCAGTTCTTC. Its translation: CASSLRDRGNEQFF.

The gene calls are TRBV5-1 and TRBJ1-1; D not certain. The germline gives CDR1 SGHRS, CDR2 YFSETQ. This CDR3 contains 13 residues. The ends were cut back, 9 bases at V and 1 base at J, with 13 bases in the middle. As DNA, the CDR3 is TGCGCCACTTCAGAGGCACAGAACACTGAAGCTTTCTTT. Translated: CATSEAQNTEAFF.

This clone was counted only a few times. This rearrangement joins TRBV7-2 to TRBJ2-7; TRBD1 might be the D (5 bases). Germline CDR1 and CDR2: SGHTA and FQGNSA. The CDR3 runs to 15 residues. V was cut by 6 bases and J by 5 bases, with 20 bases left in between. The CDR3 nucleotides read TGTGCCAGCAGTTCCCGGACACGCCAAATGAACGAGCAGTACTTC. It is translated as CASSSRTRQMNEQYF.

This chain joins TRBV2 and TRBJ2-2; 8 bases align to TRBD2. Losses at the gene ends were 8 bases for V and 5 bases for J; bases not matched to a gene: 4. Looked up from germline, CDR1 is SNHLY and CDR2 is FYNNEI. The CDR3 runs to 13 residues. The CDR3 is CASRSGGTGELFF. CDR3 bases: TGTGCCAGCCGTTCGGGGGGGACCGGGGAGCTGTTTTTT.

The chain couples TRBV9 to TRBJ2-7, with TRBD1 matching over 9 bases. Germline V gene sequence: CDR1 SGDLS, CDR2 YYNGEE. The V gene end was trimmed by 3 bases and the J gene end by 2 bases; junction bases not matched to a gene: 6. The CDR3 totals 15 residues. The CDR3 is CASSARQGVPYEQYF. The CDR3 DNA reads as TGTGCCAGCAGCGCCAGACAGGGGGTCCCCTACGAGCAGTACTTC.

This chain joins TRBV19 and TRBJ2-5, with D possibly matching TRBD2 (6 bases). Trimming left V 9 bases short and J 5 bases short, with 19 bases between. CDR3 size: 14 residues. Germline V gives CDR1 LNHDA, CDR2 SQIVND (reference sequence). The CDR3 reads CASSVRGAGETQYF. The CDR3 DNA is TGTGCCAGCAGCGTTAGGGGCGCGGGGGAGACCCAGTACTTC. The complete variable domain, with remaining parts taken from reference TRBV19 and TRBJ2-5, reads DGGITQSPKYLFRKEGQNVTLSCEQNLNHDAMYWYRQDPGQGLRLIYYSQIVNDFQKGDIAEGYSVSREKKESFPLTVTSAQKNPTAFYLCASSVRGAGETQYFGPGTRLLVL.

The sample holds a few counts of this clone. This chain connects TRBV4-3 to TRBJ2-1, with TRBD2 matching over 7 bases. Germline V gene lookup returns CDR1 LGHNA and CDR2 YSLEER. The CDR3 is 17 amino acids. J gave up 7 bases and V 0 bases, and 12 bases lay outside the gene matches. The CDR3 here is CASSQDIGGRALNEQFF. The DNA of the CDR3 is TGCGCCAGCAGCCAAGATATTGGAGGGAGGGCCCTGAATGAGCAGTTCTTC.

The V gene is TRBV5-8, the J gene TRBJ2-1; 10 bases fit TRBD1. The CDR3 is 16 amino acids. The V gene end was trimmed by 4 bases and the J gene end by 2 bases; junction bases not matched to a gene: 6. Looked up from germline, CDR1 is SGHTS and CDR2 is YDEGEE. CDR3 DNA sequence: TGTGCCAGCAGCACCGGGACAGGGGAACCCTACAATGAGCAGTTCTTC. It yields the protein CASSTGTGEPYNEQFF.

This chain uses TRBV5-1 with TRBJ1-1, with a weak D call TRBD1 (5 bases). The CDR3 is 13 amino acids. Looked up from germline, CDR1 is SGHRS and CDR2 is YFSETQ. V was cut by 6 bases and J by 4 bases, with 13 bases left in between. CDR3 sequence reads: CASTYGGGTEAFF. The CDR3 DNA reads as TGCGCCAGCACCTACGGCGGGGGCACTGAAGCTTTCTTT. The full variable domain, its missing parts supplied by reference TRBV5-1 and TRBJ1-1, is KAGVTQTPRYLIKTRGQQVTLSCSPISGHRSVSWYQQTPGQGLQFLFEYFSETQRNKGNFPGRFSGRQFSNSRSEMNVSTLELGDSALYLCASTYGGGTEAFFGQGTRLTVV.

The chain joins TRBV5-1 to TRBJ2-3; 13 bases line up with TRBD2. With 0 bases clipped from V and 0 bases from J, the junction kept 1 base outside the gene matches. This CDR3 contains 17 residues. Per the germline V gene, CDR1 is SGHRS and CDR2 is YFSETQ. CDR3 in DNA: TGCGCCAGCAGCTTGGAGGGACTAGCGGGAAGCACAGATACGCAGTATTTT. This gives the protein CASSLEGLAGSTDTQYF.

This sequence joins TRBV7-8 and TRBJ1-2; D may be TRBD1 (6 bases). The length of the CDR3 is 16 residues. Germline V gives CDR1 SGHVS, CDR2 FQNEAQ. The V and J ends lost 5 bases and 4 bases respectively, with 20 bases between them. The CDR3 is CASSPGWDDRSYGYTF. In DNA form, the CDR3 reads TGTGCCAGCAGCCCGGGCTGGGATGACAGGAGCTATGGCTACACCTTC.

J is TRBJ2-3 and V is TRBV10-3; 8 bases match TRBD1. V was clipped by 8 bases and J by 1 base; unmatched bases: 5. Germline assignment: CDR1 ENHRY and CDR2 SYGVKD. The CDR3 totals 14 residues. The CDR3 DNA follows: TGTGCCATCTGTTTGGGACAGGGCACAGATACGCAGTATTTT. Protein: CAICLGQGTDTQYF.

J is TRBJ1-5 and V is TRBV28, with TRBD1 identical over 9 bases. The junction had 8 bases not matched to a gene; V was cut back by 5 bases and J by 6 bases. CDR1 and CDR2 (germline): MDHEN, SYDVKM. The CDR3 spans 15 residues. The DNA of the CDR3 is TGTGCCAGCAGTACCGGGACAGGGAGAGTTCAGCCCCAGCATTTT. Translation gives CASSTGTGRVQPQHF. The whole variable domain, remainder taken from reference TRBV28 and TRBJ1-5, is DVKVTQSSRYLVKRTGEKVFLECVQDMDHENMFWYRQDPGLGLRLIYFSYDVKMKEKGDIPEGYSVSREKKERFSLILESASTNQTSMYLCASSTGTGRVQPQHFGDGTRLSIL.

The chain employs TRBV28 and TRBJ2-7; 7 bases align to TRBD2. This CDR3 has 15 residues. J gave up 6 bases and V 5 bases, and 13 bases lay outside the gene matches. The germline gives CDR1 MDHEN, CDR2 SYDVKM. In nucleotides, the CDR3 is TGTGCCAGCAGTACAGGTTCGGCGGGAGAGATCGAGCAGTACTTC. Encoded protein: CASSTGSAGEIEQYF. The whole variable domain, filled in from reference TRBV28 and TRBJ2-7, reads DVKVTQSSRYLVKRTGEKVFLECVQDMDHENMFWYRQDPGLGLRLIYFSYDVKMKEKGDIPEGYSVSREKKERFSLILESASTNQTSMYLCASSTGSAGEIEQYFGPGTRLTVT.

This clone came up once. V is TRBV28 and J is TRBJ1-5; 10 bases are shared with TRBD1. The V segment lost 8 bases and the J segment 2 bases; nucleotides outside the gene matches: 3. The CDR3 totals 14 residues. Looked up from germline, CDR1 is MDHEN and CDR2 is SYDVKM. The CDR3 sequence is CASHGTGGNQPQHF. The CDR3 DNA reads TGTGCCAGCCATGGGACAGGGGGCAATCAGCCCCAGCATTTT.

This clone was seen just once. The V gene is TRBV7-9, the J gene TRBJ1-6; 7 bases map to TRBD1. Germline values: CDR1 SEHNR, CDR2 FQNEAQ (reference sequence). Trimming cost V 5 bases and J 7 bases; bases outside gene matches: 14. There are 17 residues in the CDR3. CDR3 in amino acids: CASSPLTGAGENSPLHF. In nucleotides, the CDR3 is TGTGCCAGCAGCCCACTTACAGGGGCAGGGGAGAATTCACCCCTCCACTTT.

As regards this clone: At one end the junction does not follow the germline gene, possibly because of a read error. The V and J genes are TRBV5-1 and TRBJ2-7; D might be TRBD1 (7 bases). Germline CDR1 SGHRS, CDR2 YFSETQ. The CDR3 runs to 14 residues. The DNA for the CDR3 is TGCGCCAGCAGCTTGGGTGGGACAGACCACGAGCGGGACTTC. It translates to CASSLGGTDHERDF.

Note on this clone: Relative to the germline gene, one junction end is altered; a read error may explain this. The chain links TRBV6-5 to TRBJ2-5; D is perhaps TRBD1 (6 bases). The length of the CDR3 is 15 residues. The germline gives CDR1 MNHEY, CDR2 SVGAGI. The CDR3 reads CASRSPGTLVMYEDF. CDR3 bases: TGTGCCAGCAGATCCCCCGGGACACTCGTTATGTATGAAGACTTC.

The V gene is TRBV14, the J gene TRBJ2-5; 8 bases fit TRBD1. Germline CDR1 SGHDN, CDR2 FVKESK. V was pared by 2 bases and J by 5 bases, with 10 bases of the junction left unmatched. The CDR3 spans 16 residues. For the CDR3, the DNA is TGTGCCAGCAGCCAAAGGAGGGACAGGCCCGGGGAGACCCAGTACTTC. Protein product: CASSQRRDRPGETQYF.

This chain uses TRBV4-3 with TRBJ2-2, with 8 bases aligning to TRBD1. Germline CDR1 and CDR2: LGHNA and YSLEER. V lost 4 bases to trimming and J lost 4 bases; unmatched junction nucleotides: 11. CDR3 length: 17 amino acids. Written as DNA, the CDR3 is TGCGCCAGCAGCCCATCCGCCGGGACAGGTGTCACCGGGGAGCTGTTTTTT. This codes for CASSPSAGTGVTGELFF.

This chain connects TRBV2 to TRBJ2-7; a weak D match, TRBD1 (6 bases). V lost 5 bases and J lost 4, with 9 bases in between. The CDR3 length is 12 residues. CDR1 SNHLY and CDR2 FYNNEI come from the germline V gene. The CDR3 loop is CASSLQGYEQYF. The CDR3 coding sequence is TGTGCCAGCAGTTTGCAGGGGTACGAGCAGTACTTC.